These 10 T cell receptor beta chains share one sample of origin, sequenced in a study of shared clonotypes between healthy human individuals. Only in-frame clones appear in the TCRdb table, and some are missing; sequencing was by immunoSEQ multiplex PCR. The sample has about 2.1 million clones, 85% to 95% seen once. Naive CD8 cells comprised CD45RO-negative, CCR7-positively selected cells, excluding terminally differentiated effector memory CD45RA+ cells. The sample consisted of naive CD8+ T cells from PBMCs. The receptors shown here come from a man between 18 and 35 years old in good health. Some clones in this sample may be carry-over from other donors' samples.

The J gene is TRBJ2-1, the V gene TRBV15, with no clear D. Trimming stripped 1 base from V and 5 bases from J, with 6 bases between. The germline V gene encodes CDR1 LNHNV and CDR2 YYDKDF (reference sequence). The CDR3 loop spans 13 amino acids. The DNA of the CDR3 is TGTGCCACCAGCAGAGCAGAAAACAATGAGCAGTTCTTC. It specifies CATSRAENNEQFF.

The rearrangement uses TRBV30 and TRBJ2-5; possible D gene TRBD1, 6 bases. From germline, CDR1 is GTSNPN and CDR2 SVGIG (reference sequence). V shed 6 bases and J shed 5 bases, with 7 bases lying between them. The CDR3 totals 10 residues. As DNA, the CDR3 is TGTGCCTGCGACAGGGAGACCCAGTACTTC. Translated, it gives CACDRETQYF.

The chain combines TRBV6-6 with TRBJ2-7; 8 bases map to TRBD1. Germline CDR1 MNHNY, CDR2 SVGAGI (reference sequence). CDR3 length: 13 amino acids. Losses at the gene ends were 7 bases for V and 5 bases for J; bases not matched to a gene: 7. The CDR3: CASTEDRGHEQYF. The DNA for the CDR3 is TGTGCCAGCACCGAAGACAGGGGCCACGAGCAGTACTTC.

This chain links TRBV7-6 with TRBJ2-7; 12 nucleotides match TRBD1. This CDR3 comprises 15 residues. Per germline, CDR1 SGHVS and CDR2 FNYEAQ. V was clipped by 9 bases and J by 5 bases; unmatched bases: 11. This chain's CDR3 is CASKYTGTGGDEQYF. Here the CDR3 DNA reads TGTGCCAGTAAATACACCGGGACAGGGGGCGACGAGCAGTACTTC.

The rearrangement joins TRBV4-1 to TRBJ1-2; no clear D gene. V was shortened by 1 base and J by 1 base, with 7 bases between the two germline ends. Germline CDR1 is MGHRA and CDR2 is YSYEKL. The CDR3 is 14 residues long. DNA of the CDR3: TGCGCCAGCAGCCAAGTCCAGAATAACTATGGCTACACCTTC. Amino acids: CASSQVQNNYGYTF.

This CDR3 is CASSLVLYEQYF. The CDR3 bases are TGTGCCAGCAGCTTAGTTCTCTACGAGCAGTACTTC. The gene calls are TRBV7-2 and TRBJ2-7; D is undetermined. Trimming left V 1 base short and J 3 bases short, with 4 bases between. The CDR3 extends over 12 amino acids. Germline values: CDR1 SGHTA, CDR2 FQGNSA.

V is TRBV2 and J is TRBJ2-1, with D perhaps matching TRBD2 (6 bases). The V end was cut by 6 bases, the J end by 6 bases, with 15 bases between. The CDR3 consists of 14 residues. Germline CDR1 reads SNHLY; CDR2 reads FYNNEI. DNA of the CDR3: TGTGCCAGCAGATCCGGGAGACGAACCAATGAGCAGTTCTTC. It is translated as CASRSGRRTNEQFF.

The chain employs TRBV7-6 and TRBJ1-1; no reliable D call. Germline V gives CDR1 SGHVS, CDR2 FNYEAQ. Trimming took off 5 bases at V and 4 bases at J, with 11 bases between the two ends. This CDR3 has 13 residues. CDR3 sequence (DNA): TGTGCCAGCAGCCAAGTAGGGCCCACTGAAGCTTTCTTT. Its translation: CASSQVGPTEAFF.

The chain has TRBV28 and TRBJ2-7; maybe TRBD2 (5 bases). This CDR3 spans 15 amino acids. Germline CDR1 and CDR2: MDHEN and SYDVKM. V dropped 5 bases and J dropped 6 bases, with 20 bases sitting between them. DNA for the CDR3: TGTGCCAGCAGTCCCCCCGGGCGGGTACGCTTCGAGCAGTACTTC. As protein: CASSPPGRVRFEQYF.

This chain links TRBV7-9 with TRBJ2-7; a possible D gene is TRBD2 (6 bases). V lost 5 bases to trimming and J lost 2 bases, with 19 bases between them. Per the germline V gene, CDR1 is SEHNR and CDR2 is FQNEAQ (reference sequence). The CDR3 has 16 amino acids. The CDR3 loop is CASSPLSTGAPYEQYF. CDR3 nucleotide sequence: TGTGCCAGCAGCCCTCTTTCGACGGGAGCCCCCTACGAGCAGTACTTC.